A selection of T cell receptor beta chains follows, all from one sample in a study of blood T cell repertoires in COVID-19. Profiled with immunoSEQ multiplex PCR; TCRdb holds only in-frame clones, not every one. The data hold a few hundred thousand clones, with about 90% observed a single time. Sequences were obtained from PBMCs or T cells enriched from blood (not recorded which). The receptors stem from a young woman with acute COVID-19. Each CDR3 is given with its conserved first and last residue. Fields, in order: V gene, CDR3 length, D gene, J gene, clone size, CDR3 protein, CDR3 DNA. A D gene is named only where the DNA matches it firmly. Not every row has a clone size; where given, it reads once, few, many or a size class.

TRBV6-2/TRBV6-3	18	TRBD1	TRBJ1-5	few	CASSSSDRAGGGNQPQHF	TGTGCCAGCAGTTCAAGCGACCGGGCAGGGGGCGGCAATCAGCCCCAGCATTTT
TRBV29-1	14	.	TRBJ1-2	.	CSVDIRTANYGYTF	TGCAGCGTTGATATTCGGACAGCGAACTATGGCTACACCTTC
TRBV28	14	TRBD1	TRBJ2-7	once	CASSTGTATYEQYF	TGTGCCAGCAGCACCGGGACAGCTACCTACGAGCAGTACTTC
TRBV24-1	19	.	TRBJ1-3	once	CATNSGEGELPTSGNTIYF	TGTGCCACCAATAGCGGAGAAGGGGAGCTCCCTACCTCTGGAAACACCATATATTTT
TRBV18	17	TRBD1	TRBJ2-1	.	CASSLYGQGSSYNEQFF	TGTGCCAGCTCACTATATGGACAGGGGAGCTCCTACAATGAGCAGTTCTTC
TRBV19	16	TRBD2	TRBJ2-1	.	CASSNVYIAGNNEQFF	TGTGCCAGTAGTAACGTATACATAGCGGGCAACAATGAGCAGTTCTTC
TRBV5-4	16	.	TRBJ1-2	.	CASSSLYHREGYGYTF	TGTGCCAGCAGCTCTTTATATCACAGGGAGGGCTATGGCTACACCTTC
TRBV18	16	TRBD2	TRBJ2-3	.	CASSPTLAGTGDTQYF	TGTGCCAGCTCACCGACACTAGCGGGAACAGGAGATACGCAGTATTTT
TRBV10-3	13	.	TRBJ2-1	few	CAISEGLYNEQFF	TGTGCCATCAGTGAGGGTCTATACAATGAGCAGTTCTTC
TRBV19	16	TRBD2	TRBJ2-1	.	CASSPHPSGRNNEQFF	TGTGCCAGTAGTCCCCACCCTAGCGGGAGAAATAATGAGCAGTTCTTC
TRBV27	15	TRBD1	TRBJ1-2	.	CASSMGQGGGYGYTF	TGTGCCAGCAGTATGGGACAGGGGGGAGGCTATGGCTACACCTTC
TRBV9	15	TRBD1	TRBJ1-5	.	CASSVAEGAGQPQHF	TGTGCCAGCAGCGTAGCTGAGGGGGCCGGCCAGCCCCAGCATTTT
TRBV7-8	16	TRBD1	TRBJ1-2	.	CASSPTRDRVSGGYTF	TGTGCCAGCAGCCCTACCCGGGACAGGGTTTCGGGTGGCTACACCTTC
TRBV4-1	15	TRBD2	TRBJ2-5	.	CASSRLAAEQETQYF	TGCGCCAGCAGCCGACTAGCGGCAGAACAAGAGACCCAGTACTTC